The table lists the clone carrying this T cell receptor beta chain with a count of one. Its antigen is currently unknown. The data were taken from a study of OX40 agonist ivuxolimab in advanced cancers. Overall study findings and caveats: Fewer expanded clones were found on average in CD4+ than in CD8+ T cells.

Prior autoimmune disease or systemic immunosuppression barred patients. Baseline was the first blood sampling point, followed by cycle 4 day 1 and cycle 7 day 1. After removal of 6 bases from V and 3 bases from J, the junction contained 3 bases not matched to a gene. The CDR3 is 13 residues long. Germline CDR1 MNHNS, CDR2 SASEGT. TCRdb's copy holds only in-frame clones and misses some; the assay was immunoSEQ multiplex PCR. The sample records some 70,000 clones, 80% to 85% being singletons. The V gene is TRBV6-1, the J gene TRBJ1-1; 8 bases agree with TRBD1. The TCR comes from an adult with an advanced solid tumor such as melanoma, head and neck, liver or kidney cancer. The source material was CD4+ or CD8+ T cells sorted from blood, sampled in a trial of the OX40 agonist ivuxolimab. The CDR3 spells CASRWGQDTEAFF. The CDR3 DNA is TGTGCCAGCAGATGGGGACAGGACACTGAAGCTTTCTTT.